The clone carrying this T cell receptor (beta chain) was found many times. Individually, TCR cDNA molecules were each labelled with a unique molecular identifier. From the 5' RACE reads, TCRdb called clonotypes with MiXCR, one entry per CDR3 protein. The sample contains nearly 4,500 distinct CDR3 sequences, roughly 23% of which appear only once. Time point defined: sample taken at primary tumor resection. Unsorted whole RNA from tumor, nontumor lung or frozen PBMC underwent sequencing. The cohort: some 73 early-stage, untreated non-small cell lung cancer patients. The V segment lost 5 bases and the J segment 6 bases; nucleotides outside the gene matches: 13. The CDR3 is 16 residues long. Germline CDR1 SGHAT, CDR2 FQNNGV. The sample comes from a study of spatial heterogeneity in lung cancer. About the study: The count of detected beta-chain sequences consistently exceeded that of alpha-chain sequences. In the raw reads, each unique TCR and UMI combination was present more than ten times on average.

The sequenced sample was normal lung tissue next to the tumor, obtained at surgery. This clonotype was obtained from a female donor with early-stage non-small cell lung cancer. The chain recombines TRBV11-2 with TRBJ2-3, with 8 bases matching TRBD2. The CDR3 DNA follows: TGTGCCAGCAGCCCCCTGGCGGGAGGTCCTCGGGATACGCAGTATTTT. Its translation: CASSPLAGGPRDTQYF.